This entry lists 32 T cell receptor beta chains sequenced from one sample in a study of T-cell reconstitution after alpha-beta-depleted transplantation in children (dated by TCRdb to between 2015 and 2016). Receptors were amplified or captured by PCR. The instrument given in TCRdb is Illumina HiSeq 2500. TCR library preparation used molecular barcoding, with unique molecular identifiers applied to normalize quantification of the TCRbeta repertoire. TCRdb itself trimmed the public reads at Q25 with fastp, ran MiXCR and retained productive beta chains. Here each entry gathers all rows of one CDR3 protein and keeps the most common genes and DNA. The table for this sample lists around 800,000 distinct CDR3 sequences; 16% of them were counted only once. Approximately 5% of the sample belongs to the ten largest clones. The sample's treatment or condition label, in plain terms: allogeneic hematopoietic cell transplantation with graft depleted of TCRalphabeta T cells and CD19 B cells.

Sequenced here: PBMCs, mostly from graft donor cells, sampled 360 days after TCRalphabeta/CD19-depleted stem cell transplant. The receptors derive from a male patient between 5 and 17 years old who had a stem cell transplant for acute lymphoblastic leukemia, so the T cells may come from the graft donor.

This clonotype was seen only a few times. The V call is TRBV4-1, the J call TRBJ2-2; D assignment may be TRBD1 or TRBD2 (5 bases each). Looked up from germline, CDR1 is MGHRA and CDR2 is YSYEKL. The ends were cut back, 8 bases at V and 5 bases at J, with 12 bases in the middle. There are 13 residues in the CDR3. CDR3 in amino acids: CASGGPPTGELFF. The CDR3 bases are TGCGCCAGCGGGGGACCGCCGACCGGGGAGCTGTTTTTT.

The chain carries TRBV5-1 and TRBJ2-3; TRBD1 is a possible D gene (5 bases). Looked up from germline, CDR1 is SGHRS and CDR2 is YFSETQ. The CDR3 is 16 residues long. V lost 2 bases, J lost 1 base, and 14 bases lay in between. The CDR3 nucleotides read TGCGCCAGCAGCTTACCCACAGGTGATCGCACAGATACGCAGTATTTT. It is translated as CASSLPTGDRTDTQYF.

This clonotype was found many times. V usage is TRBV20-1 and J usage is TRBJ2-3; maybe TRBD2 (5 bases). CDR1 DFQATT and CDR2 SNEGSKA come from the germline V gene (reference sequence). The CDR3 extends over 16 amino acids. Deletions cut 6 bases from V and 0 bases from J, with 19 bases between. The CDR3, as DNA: TGCAGTGCCCCCTTTCACGAGGGCCCAAGCACAGATACGCAGTATTTT. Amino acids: CSAPFHEGPSTDTQYF.

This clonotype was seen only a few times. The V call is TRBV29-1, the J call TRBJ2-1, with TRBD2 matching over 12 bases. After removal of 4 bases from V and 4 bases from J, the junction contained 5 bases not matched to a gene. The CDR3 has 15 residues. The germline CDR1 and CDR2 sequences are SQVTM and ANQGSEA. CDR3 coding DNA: TGCAGCGTTGGACTACTAGCGGGAGGATACAATGAGCAGTTCTTC. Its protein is CSVGLLAGGYNEQFF.

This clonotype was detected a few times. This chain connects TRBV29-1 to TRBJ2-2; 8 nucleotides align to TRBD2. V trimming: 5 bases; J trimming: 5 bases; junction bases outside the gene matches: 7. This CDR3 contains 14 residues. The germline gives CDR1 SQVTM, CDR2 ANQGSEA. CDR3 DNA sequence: TGCAGCGTTCTGGCGGGAGGAGTAACCGGGGAGCTGTTTTTT. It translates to CSVLAGGVTGELFF.

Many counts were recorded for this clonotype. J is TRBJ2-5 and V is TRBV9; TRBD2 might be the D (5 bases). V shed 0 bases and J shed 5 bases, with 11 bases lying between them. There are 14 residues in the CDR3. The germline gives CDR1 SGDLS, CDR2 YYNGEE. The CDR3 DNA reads TGTGCCAGCAGCGTAGAGCTAGCTAGTGAGACCCAGTACTTC. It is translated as CASSVELASETQYF.

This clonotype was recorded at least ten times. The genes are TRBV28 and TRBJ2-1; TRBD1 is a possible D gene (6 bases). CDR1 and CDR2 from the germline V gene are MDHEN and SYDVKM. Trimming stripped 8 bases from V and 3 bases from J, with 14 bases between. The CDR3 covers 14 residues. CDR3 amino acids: CASEEGQGYNEQFF. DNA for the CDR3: TGTGCCAGCGAAGAGGGACAAGGCTACAATGAGCAGTTCTTC.

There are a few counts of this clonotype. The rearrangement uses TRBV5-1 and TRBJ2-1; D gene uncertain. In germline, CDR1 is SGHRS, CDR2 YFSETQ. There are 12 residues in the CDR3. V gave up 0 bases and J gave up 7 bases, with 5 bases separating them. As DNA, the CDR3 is TGCGCCAGCAGCTTGGAACAGAATGAGCAGTTCTTC. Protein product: CASSLEQNEQFF.

CDR3 amino acids: CASSVPDRGGNTIYF. The CDR3 nucleotides are TGTGCCAGCAGTGTCCCGGACAGGGGCGGAAACACCATATATTTT. V and J are TRBV2 and TRBJ1-3, with 9 bases aligning to TRBD1. CDR1 SNHLY and CDR2 FYNNEI come from the germline V gene. The CDR3 covers 15 residues. The junction had 5 bases not matched to a gene; V was cut back by 4 bases and J by 4 bases.

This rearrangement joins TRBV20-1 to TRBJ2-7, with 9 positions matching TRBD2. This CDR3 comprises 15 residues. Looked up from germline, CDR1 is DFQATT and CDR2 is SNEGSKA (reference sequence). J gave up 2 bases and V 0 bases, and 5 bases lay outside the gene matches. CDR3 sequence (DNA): TGCAGTGCTAGAGAGTGGGGACTAGCTACCTACGAGCAGTACTTC. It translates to CSAREWGLATYEQYF.

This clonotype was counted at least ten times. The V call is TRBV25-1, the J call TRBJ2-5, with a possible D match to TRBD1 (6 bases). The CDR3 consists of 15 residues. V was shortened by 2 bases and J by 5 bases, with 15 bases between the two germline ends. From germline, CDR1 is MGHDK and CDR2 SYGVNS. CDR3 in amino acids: CASSEHTGSGETQYF. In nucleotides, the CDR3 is TGTGCCAGCAGTGAACACACAGGGTCGGGGGAGACCCAGTACTTC.

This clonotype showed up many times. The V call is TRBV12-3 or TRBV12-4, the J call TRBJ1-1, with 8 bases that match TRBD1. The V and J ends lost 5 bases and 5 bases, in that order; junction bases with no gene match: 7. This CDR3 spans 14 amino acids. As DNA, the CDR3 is TGTGCCAGCAGTCCTAGGACAGGGAGGACTGAAGCTTTCTTT. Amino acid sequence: CASSPRTGRTEAFF.

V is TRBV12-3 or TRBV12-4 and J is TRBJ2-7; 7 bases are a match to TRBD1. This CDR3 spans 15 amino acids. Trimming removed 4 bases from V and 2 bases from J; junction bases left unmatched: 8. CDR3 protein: CASSSSADRAYEQYF. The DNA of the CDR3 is TGTGCCAGCAGTTCCTCAGCCGACAGGGCCTACGAGCAGTACTTC.

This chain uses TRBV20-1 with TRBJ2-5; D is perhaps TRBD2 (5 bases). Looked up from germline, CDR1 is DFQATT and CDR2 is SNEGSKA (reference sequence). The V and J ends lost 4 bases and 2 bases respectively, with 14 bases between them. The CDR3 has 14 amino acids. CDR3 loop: CSATRSTGQETQYF. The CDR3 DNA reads TGCAGTGCTACCAGGTCGACGGGGCAAGAGACCCAGTACTTC.

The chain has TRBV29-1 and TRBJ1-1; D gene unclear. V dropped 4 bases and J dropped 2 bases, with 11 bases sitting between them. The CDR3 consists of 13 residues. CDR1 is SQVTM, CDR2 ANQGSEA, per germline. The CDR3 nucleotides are TGCAGCGTTGTGCGCGGAGGAAACACTGAAGCTTTCTTT. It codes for CSVVRGGNTEAFF.

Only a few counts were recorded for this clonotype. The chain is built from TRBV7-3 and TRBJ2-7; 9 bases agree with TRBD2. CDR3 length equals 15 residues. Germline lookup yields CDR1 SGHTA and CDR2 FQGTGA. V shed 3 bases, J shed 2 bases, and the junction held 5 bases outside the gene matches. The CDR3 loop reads CASSFSGRSPYEQYF. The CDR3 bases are TGTGCCAGCAGCTTCAGCGGGAGGTCTCCCTACGAGCAGTACTTC. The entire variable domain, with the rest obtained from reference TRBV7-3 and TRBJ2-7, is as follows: GAGVSQTPSNKVTEKGKYVELRCDPISGHTALYWYRQSLGQGPEFLIYFQGTGAADDSGLPNDRFFAVRPEGSVSTLKIQRTERGDSAVYLCASSFSGRSPYEQYFGPGTRLTVT.

CDR3 sequence (DNA): TGTGCCAGCAGTGCGACTAGCGACTACACCGGGGAGCTGTTTTTT. Protein sequence: CASSATSDYTGELFF. J is TRBJ2-2 and V is TRBV2; 8 bases line up with TRBD2. V was clipped by 4 bases and J by 3 bases; unmatched bases: 4. This CDR3 region has 15 residues. CDR1 is SNHLY and CDR2 is FYNNEI in the germline V gene. The full variable domain, completed using reference TRBV2 and TRBJ2-2, is EPEVTQTPSHQVTQMGQEVILRCVPISNHLYFYWYRQILGQKVEFLVSFYNNEISEKSEIFDDQFSVERPDGSNFTLKIRSTKLEDSAMYFCASSATSDYTGELFFGEGSRLTVL.

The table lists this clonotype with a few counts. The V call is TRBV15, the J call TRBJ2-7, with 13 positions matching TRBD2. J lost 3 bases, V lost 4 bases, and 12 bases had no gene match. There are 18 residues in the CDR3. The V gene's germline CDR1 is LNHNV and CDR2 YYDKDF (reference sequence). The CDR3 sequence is CATSIFFGLAGASYEQYF. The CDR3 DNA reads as TGTGCCACCAGCATCTTTTTTGGACTAGCGGGAGCGAGCTACGAGCAGTACTTC.

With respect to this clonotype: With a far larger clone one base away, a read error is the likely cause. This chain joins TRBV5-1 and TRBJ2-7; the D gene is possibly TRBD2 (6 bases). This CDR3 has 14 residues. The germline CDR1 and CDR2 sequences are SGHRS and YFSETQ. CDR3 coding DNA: TGCGCCAGCAGCTTGGTAGGCGGGACCTACGAGCAGAACTTC. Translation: CASSLVGGTYEQNF.

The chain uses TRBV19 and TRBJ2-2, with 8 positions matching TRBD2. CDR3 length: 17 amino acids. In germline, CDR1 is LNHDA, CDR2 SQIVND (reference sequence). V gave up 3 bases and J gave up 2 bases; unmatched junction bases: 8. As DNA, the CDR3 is TGTGCCAGTAGTATGGATAGCGGGACGTTAAACACCGGGGAGCTGTTTTTT. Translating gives CASSMDSGTLNTGELFF.

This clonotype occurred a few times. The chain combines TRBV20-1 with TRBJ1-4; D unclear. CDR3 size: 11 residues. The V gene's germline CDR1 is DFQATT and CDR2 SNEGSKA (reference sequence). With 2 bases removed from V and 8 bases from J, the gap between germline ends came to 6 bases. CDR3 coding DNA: TGCAGTGCTAGACTCCGGGAAAAACTGTTTTTT. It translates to CSARLREKLFF.

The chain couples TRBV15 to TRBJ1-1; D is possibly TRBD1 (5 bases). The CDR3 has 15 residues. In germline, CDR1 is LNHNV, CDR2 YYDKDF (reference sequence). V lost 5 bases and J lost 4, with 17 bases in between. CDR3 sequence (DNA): TGTGCCACCAGCGGACAAGTTCGGGGGGGCACTGAAGCTTTCTTT. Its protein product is CATSGQVRGGTEAFF.

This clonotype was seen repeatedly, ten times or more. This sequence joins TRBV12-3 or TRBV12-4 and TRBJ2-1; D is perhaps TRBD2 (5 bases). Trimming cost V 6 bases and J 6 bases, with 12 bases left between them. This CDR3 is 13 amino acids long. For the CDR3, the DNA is TGTGCCAGCAGAGTACTAGTTTCCAATGAGCAGTTCTTC. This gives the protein CASRVLVSNEQFF.

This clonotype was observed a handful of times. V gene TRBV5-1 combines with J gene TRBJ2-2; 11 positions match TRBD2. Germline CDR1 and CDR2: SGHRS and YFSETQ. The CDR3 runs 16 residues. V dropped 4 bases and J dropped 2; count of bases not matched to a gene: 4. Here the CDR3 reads CASSPGLAENTGELFF. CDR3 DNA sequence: TGCGCCAGCAGCCCGGGACTAGCGGAAAACACCGGGGAGCTGTTTTTT.

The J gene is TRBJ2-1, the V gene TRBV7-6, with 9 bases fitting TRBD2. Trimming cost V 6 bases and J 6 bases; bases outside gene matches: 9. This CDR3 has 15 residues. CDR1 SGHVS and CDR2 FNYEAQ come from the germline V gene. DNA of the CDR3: TGTGCCAGCAGTACCTTAGCGGGAGAGAGCAATGAGCAGTTCTTC. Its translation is CASSTLAGESNEQFF.

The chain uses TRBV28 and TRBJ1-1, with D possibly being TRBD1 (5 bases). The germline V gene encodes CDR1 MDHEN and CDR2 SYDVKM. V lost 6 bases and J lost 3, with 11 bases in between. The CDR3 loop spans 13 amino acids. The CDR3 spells CASSLDRYTEAFF. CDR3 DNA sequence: TGTGCCAGCAGCCTAGACAGATACACTGAAGCTTTCTTT.

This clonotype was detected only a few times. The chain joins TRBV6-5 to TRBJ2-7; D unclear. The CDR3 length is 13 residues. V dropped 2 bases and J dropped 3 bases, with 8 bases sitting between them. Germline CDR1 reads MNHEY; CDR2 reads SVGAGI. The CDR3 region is CASSYRVGYEQYF. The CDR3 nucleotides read TGTGCCAGCAGTTACAGGGTCGGCTACGAGCAGTACTTC.

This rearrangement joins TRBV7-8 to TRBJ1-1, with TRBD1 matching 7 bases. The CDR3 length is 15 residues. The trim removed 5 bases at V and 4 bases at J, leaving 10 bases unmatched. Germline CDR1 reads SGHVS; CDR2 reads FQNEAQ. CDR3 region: CASSPLGGKGTEAFF. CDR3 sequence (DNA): TGTGCCAGCAGCCCCCTAGGGGGCAAGGGCACTGAAGCTTTCTTT.

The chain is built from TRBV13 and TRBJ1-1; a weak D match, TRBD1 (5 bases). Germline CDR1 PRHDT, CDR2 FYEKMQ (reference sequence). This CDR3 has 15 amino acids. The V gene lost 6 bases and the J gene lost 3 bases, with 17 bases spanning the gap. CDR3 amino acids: CASRLMGGKDTEAFF. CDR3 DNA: TGTGCCAGCAGACTAATGGGGGGGAAGGACACTGAAGCTTTCTTT.

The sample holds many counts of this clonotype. The CDR3 region has the DNA TGCGCCAGCAGCACCTTGTGGGAAAGCTCCTACAATGAGCAGTTCTTC. Translating it yields CASSTLWESSYNEQFF. The chain couples TRBV5-1 to TRBJ2-1; no definite D call. Trimming shortened V by 4 bases and J by 0 bases, and 14 bases separated the two germline ends. From germline, CDR1 is SGHRS and CDR2 YFSETQ. The CDR3 spans 16 residues.

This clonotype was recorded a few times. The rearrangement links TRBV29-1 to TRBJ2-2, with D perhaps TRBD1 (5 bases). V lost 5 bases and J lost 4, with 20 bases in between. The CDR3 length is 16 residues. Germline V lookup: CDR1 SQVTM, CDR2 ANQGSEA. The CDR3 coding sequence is TGCAGCGTTCTAGGGGTCAAAAGTGGTCGCACCGGGGAGCTGTTTTTT. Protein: CSVLGVKSGRTGELFF.

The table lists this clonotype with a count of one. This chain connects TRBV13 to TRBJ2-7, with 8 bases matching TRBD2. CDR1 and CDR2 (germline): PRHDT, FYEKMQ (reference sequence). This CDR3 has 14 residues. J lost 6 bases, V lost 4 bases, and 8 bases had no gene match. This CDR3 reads CASSSRGGESEQYF. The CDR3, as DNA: TGTGCCAGCAGCTCCCGGGGGGGAGAGTCCGAGCAGTACTTC.